This T cell receptor beta chain was obtained from a study of T-cell memory formation after mild COVID-19. Findings and limits, study-wide: Clones shrinking between day 15 and 85 showed a balanced CD4/CD8 split, and those that grew later tilted toward CD4+. Researchers report contracting CD4+ clones mostly in CM and EM, with CD8+ clones in EMRA. Nothing confirmed that second-wave clones peaking on day 37 were specific for SARS-CoV-2.

The CDR3 runs 15 residues. V lost 2 bases and J lost 2, with 13 bases in between. CDR1 is SGDLS, CDR2 YYNGEE, per germline. As concerns this clonotype: The antigen remains unidentified.

TCRdb used MiXCR to reprocess the 5' RACE reads, holding one entry per CDR3 protein. This table has approximately 430,000 distinct CDR3 sequences, about 25% appearing once. The sequence was obtained from an adult woman who had mild COVID-19 (a few samples of this study predate the infection). Cell type and time point are not known. J is TRBJ2-5 and V is TRBV9; TRBD2 might be the D (6 bases). The source material was PBMCs or a T cell subset sorted from them (not recorded which). Here the CDR3 reads CASSVTGLIQETQYF. Written as DNA, the CDR3 is TGTGCCAGCAGCGTGACGGGACTGATACAAGAGACCCAGTACTTC. Variable domain in full (rest from reference TRBV9 and TRBJ2-5): DSGVTQTPKHLITATGQRVTLRCSPRSGDLSVYWYQQSLDQGLQFLIQYYNGEERAKGNILERFSAQQFPDLHSELNLSSLELGDSALYFCASSVTGLIQETQYFGPGTRLLVL.